This T cell receptor (beta chain) stems from a study of somatic mutations in cytotoxic T cells in rheumatoid arthritis. This clone was detected a few times. Sequenced by immunoSEQ multiplex PCR; TCRdb stores in-frame clones only, minus some. The sample yields 18,000 or so clones, less than 75% seen once. Per the germline V gene, CDR1 is MNHEY and CDR2 is SMNVEV (reference sequence). V was pared by 3 bases and J by 1 base, with 9 bases of the junction left unmatched. CDR3 size: 17 residues. The investigators isolated CD4+ and CD8+ cells by positive magnetic bead selection and checked their purity by flow cytometry.

The chain employs TRBV27 and TRBJ1-1; 9 bases match TRBD1. Sequencing used CD8+ T cells sorted from blood. This clonotype was obtained from a woman aged 60-75 years in good health. CDR3: CASSFLPPQGANTEAFF. The DNA of the CDR3 is TGTGCCAGCAGTTTTCTCCCCCCACAGGGGGCGAACACTGAAGCTTTCTTT.